The entry below gives a single TCR beta chain sequence along with its context. Its matching antigen is unknown. Once obtained from cultured CD4+ T cells, the DNA was sequenced using the Oncomine TCR Beta short-read assay. TCRdb re-derived calls from the PCR reads in MiXCR, one entry per CDR3 protein. The data hold around 20,000 distinct CDR3 sequences, with 50% to 65% observed a single time. In germline, CDR1 is KGHSH, CDR2 LQKENI. V shed 11 bases and J shed 3 bases, with 19 bases lying between them. The CDR3 loop spans 14 amino acids. The data derive from a study of vaccination and CD4 T cells after COVID-19. Study summary: Once diagnosed, patients had post-COVID samples drawn a median approximately 100 days later (range 35 to 161). Investigators stimulated cells with overlapping spike peptides drawn from SARS-CoV-2, HCoV-NL63, HCoV-OC43 and HCoV-229E. Overall study results and limits: Sampling was limited to relatively few convalescent patients, with no early post-infection timepoints studied.

Indicated treatment: roughly ten-day PBMC culture with coronavirus spike peptide pools or control peptides (ViraFEST assay). The chain uses TRBV18 and TRBJ1-2; weak D call: TRBD1 (5 bases). This TCR was sampled from a human donor who had recovered from COVID-19. Sequenced: CD4+ T cells from blood, cultured in vitro. CDR3 sequence: CAGSKQEVDYGYTF. The CDR3 DNA reads TGTGCCGGATCCAAACAGGAGGTGGACTATGGCTACACCTTC.